This TCR beta chain was recovered during a study of cytomegalovirus exposure and HLA in healthy donors. Study-level results: The study put 150 to 200 TCR beta chains on its list as cytomegalovirus-associated. Cytomegalovirus status, reportedly, was diagnosed with high specificity and sensitivity by the classifier. Across donors, most TCRs were seen rarely, yet some public ones were widespread.

Trimming cost V 3 bases and J 0 bases; bases outside gene matches: 7. CDR3 size: 16 residues. Germline assignment: CDR1 SGHDT and CDR2 YYEEEE. Sequencing used immunoSEQ multiplex PCR; TCRdb keeps in-frame clones, though not all of them. The data contain under 300,000 clones, approximately 86% of them singletons. About this clone: Its antigen is not known.

The TCR sequence derives from a woman in her twenties or thirties in good health and CMV-seropositive. The sequencing input was PBMCs. J is TRBJ2-7 and V is TRBV5-6, with TRBD1 matching 9 bases. CDR3 nucleotide sequence: TGTGCCAGCAGCTCTCGGACAGGGGACTACTCCTACGAGCAGTACTTC. It codes for CASSSRTGDYSYEQYF.